This T cell receptor (beta chain) was captured in a study of T cells after yellow fever vaccination. This clonotype was picked up many times. Using its own MiXCR run on the 5' RACE reads, TCRdb lists one record per CDR3 protein. Seen here are 280,000 or so distinct CDR3 sequences, roughly 8.7% observed once, and the top ten hold 3% to 4%. The material was CD4+ T cells sorted from PBMCs, obtained 5 days after the yellow fever booster vaccination. The clonotype originates from a man younger than 35 who received the YFV17D yellow fever vaccine.

CDR3 nucleotide sequence: TGTGCCAGCAGTCCTAACTCTGGAAACACCATATATTTT. Protein sequence: CASSPNSGNTIYF. The chain joins TRBV6-5 to TRBJ1-3, with unresolved D. Trimming cost V 5 bases and J 0 bases, with 5 bases left between them. The CDR3 has 13 amino acids. From germline, CDR1 is MNHEY and CDR2 SVGAGI.